There are a few counts of the clone carrying this T cell receptor beta chain. Its antigen is not known. RNA transcripts yielded amplified TCR beta CDR3 regions. HTBI primers were the set used in a first-round RT-PCR of the TCR CDR3. One entry per CDR3 protein, called by TCRdb with MiXCR from the multiplex PCR reads. The sample records approximately 500,000 distinct CDR3 sequences, approximately 44% being singletons. Graves' hyperthyroidism was deemed stable absent ophthalmopathy progression within 18 months. Each diagnosis drew on symptoms, thyroxine, TRAb, thyroid ultrasound and orbital computed tomography findings. The sample belongs to a study of T cells in Graves' hyperthyroidism and ophthalmopathy. General study findings and limits: Blood also held most thyroid clonotypes expanded beyond 0.001.

Sequenced sample: peripheral blood or thyroid tissue (not recorded which). This sequence originates from a young woman with Graves' hyperthyroidism.

The CDR3 coding sequence is TGTGCCAGTAGTATAGCCAGGATCCCGCCGATCGAGCAGTACTTC. This encodes CASSIARIPPIEQYF. The chain is built from TRBV19 and TRBJ2-7; D call uncertain. The CDR3 extends over 15 amino acids. V was shortened by 1 base and J by 6 bases, with 16 bases between the two germline ends. Looked up from germline, CDR1 is LNHDA and CDR2 is SQIVND (reference sequence). The full variable domain, with the rest looked up from reference TRBV19 and TRBJ2-7, is DGGITQSPKYLFRKEGQNVTLSCEQNLNHDAMYWYRQDPGQGLRLIYYSQIVNDFQKGDIAEGYSVSREKKESFPLTVTSAQKNPTAFYLCASSIARIPPIEQYFGPGTRLTVT.